This T cell receptor beta chain was observed in a study of beta chain features in type 1 diabetes. Isolated RNA was reverse transcribed in full, so expressed TCRB transcripts were sequenced. TCRdb's copy holds only in-frame clones and misses some; the assay was immunoSEQ multiplex PCR. The sample has 300,000 to 450,000 clones; around an eighth are singletons. The length of the CDR3 is 17 residues. The V gene end was trimmed by 0 bases and the J gene end by 3 bases; junction bases not matched to a gene: 9. CDR1 LGHNA and CDR2 YNFKEQ come from the germline V gene. This TCR derives from a man younger than 30 in good health. Sequencing was carried out using naive CD4+ T cells from blood. The chain is built from TRBV4-2 and TRBJ2-5, with 8 bases lining up with TRBD1. The CDR3 region is CASSQDSLAGGEETQYF. In DNA form, the CDR3 reads TGTGCCAGCAGCCAAGACTCTCTTGCAGGGGGCGAAGAGACCCAGTACTTC.